This T cell receptor (beta chain) emerged from a study of beta chain features in type 1 diabetes. cDNA synthesis used the whole RNA isolate, giving expressed TCRB sequences. The method was immunoSEQ multiplex PCR; TCRdb's version includes in-frame clones alone and lacks a portion of them. The profile covers 250,000 or so clones, with about 70% appearing a single time and approximately 0.053% taken by the ten largest. Germline CDR1 reads SNHLY; CDR2 reads FYNNEI. There are 15 residues in the CDR3. J was trimmed by 7 bases and V by 5 bases; bases with no gene match: 13. The J gene is TRBJ1-1, the V gene TRBV2, with 7 bases that match TRBD1. The TCR comes from a man aged 30-40 years in good health. Specimen: naive CD4+ T cells from blood. CDR3 sequence: CASSPPGDRLGEAFF. The CDR3, as DNA: TGTGCCAGCAGTCCCCCGGGGGACAGACTCGGTGAAGCTTTCTTT.